Following are 30 T cell receptor beta chains from one sample sequenced in a study of T-cell reconstitution after alpha-beta-depleted transplantation in children. The library targeted TCRbeta and was prepared with unique molecular identifiers. TCRdb recomputed calls from the PCR reads with MiXCR, one row per CDR3 protein. This sample has 300,000 or so distinct CDR3 sequences, with roughly 9.5% found just once. The sequencing used PBMCs from the stem cell graft donor, collected from the stem cell graft. These receptors all stem from a human donor who donated a stem cell graft to a child with SCID.

This clonotype was picked up many times. The chain employs TRBV2 and TRBJ2-5; TRBD2 matches at 8 bases. With 2 bases clipped from V and 0 bases from J, the junction kept 5 bases outside the gene matches. The germline V gene encodes CDR1 SNHLY and CDR2 FYNNEI. The CDR3 is 16 residues long. The CDR3 DNA follows: TGTGCCAGCAGTGAAAGGAGACTAGCGAACCAAGAGACCCAGTACTTC. Its protein is CASSERRLANQETQYF. Full variable domain (rest looked up from reference TRBV2 and TRBJ2-5): EPEVTQTPSHQVTQMGQEVILRCVPISNHLYFYWYRQILGQKVEFLVSFYNNEISEKSEIFDDQFSVERPDGSNFTLKIRSTKLEDSAMYFCASSERRLANQETQYFGPGTRLLVL.

The chain employs TRBV20-1 and TRBJ2-1; 7 bases line up with TRBD2. Germline CDR1 and CDR2: DFQATT and SNEGSKA (reference sequence). There are 16 residues in the CDR3. With V trimmed by 1 base and J by 2 bases, 8 bases remained unmatched. Here the CDR3 reads CSARVLGTSAYNEQFF. The CDR3, as DNA: TGCAGTGCTAGAGTTTTAGGCACTAGCGCCTACAATGAGCAGTTCTTC.

The V gene is TRBV4-1, the J gene TRBJ1-6, with 9 nucleotides matching TRBD1. Germline V gene data show CDR1 as MGHRA and CDR2 as YSYEKL. This CDR3 is built from 14 residues. With V trimmed by 0 bases and J by 13 bases, 4 bases remained unmatched. This CDR3 reads CASSQEDRGPPLHF. The CDR3 DNA reads TGCGCCAGCAGCCAAGAGGACAGGGGTCCCCCCCTCCACTTT.

CDR3: CSTNRGKGDTEAFF. In DNA, the CDR3 is TGCAGTACTAACAGGGGTAAAGGGGACACTGAAGCTTTCTTT. The chain carries TRBV20-1 and TRBJ1-1, with 7 bases fitting TRBD1. The germline CDR1 and CDR2 sequences are DFQATT and SNEGSKA (reference sequence). This CDR3 has 14 amino acids. J gave up 3 bases and V 8 bases, and 12 bases lay outside the gene matches.

The rearrangement uses TRBV3-1 and TRBJ2-7, with TRBD1 as a possible D gene (5 bases). This CDR3 is 15 amino acids long. Germline V gene data show CDR1 as LGHDT and CDR2 as YNNKEL (reference sequence). Trimming took off 0 bases at V and 0 bases at J, with 9 bases between the two ends. This chain's CDR3 is CASSQEYRTSYEQYF. CDR3 nucleotide sequence: TGTGCCAGCAGCCAAGAGTACAGGACCTCCTACGAGCAGTACTTC.

The rearrangement links TRBV15 to TRBJ1-1; perhaps TRBD1 as D (5 bases). V was trimmed by 1 base and J by 7 bases, leaving 10 bases between them. Germline CDR1 is LNHNV and CDR2 is YYDKDF (reference sequence). The CDR3 length is 13 residues. CDR3: CATSRADTVEAFF. The CDR3 DNA reads TGTGCCACCAGCAGAGCGGACACCGTTGAAGCTTTCTTT.

The chain combines TRBV5-1 with TRBJ2-7; D ambiguous. Deletions cut 2 bases from V and 0 bases from J, with 9 bases between. The CDR3 is 14 amino acids. Per the germline V gene, CDR1 is SGHRS and CDR2 is YFSETQ. CDR3 sequence reads: CASSFGQYSYEQYF. In DNA form, the CDR3 reads TGCGCCAGCAGCTTTGGGCAGTACTCCTACGAGCAGTACTTC.

This clonotype has more than one count but fewer than ten. This chain joins TRBV5-1 and TRBJ1-1, with D possibly being TRBD1 (6 bases). V was trimmed by 4 bases and J by 1 base, leaving 14 bases between them. Germline V gene data show CDR1 as SGHRS and CDR2 as YFSETQ. The CDR3 has 15 residues. CDR3 residues: CASSPLLGANTEAFF. The CDR3 DNA is TGCGCCAGCAGCCCCCTATTGGGGGCGAACACTGAAGCTTTCTTT.

This clonotype was detected a few times. This chain links TRBV29-1 with TRBJ2-3; 11 bases map to TRBD2. Per the germline V gene, CDR1 is SQVTM and CDR2 is ANQGSEA. The CDR3 consists of 15 residues. V dropped 4 bases and J dropped 0; count of bases not matched to a gene: 3. CDR3 bases: TGCAGCGTTGGAGGGACTAGCGGAAGCACAGATACGCAGTATTTT. Translation gives CSVGGTSGSTDTQYF.

This clonotype came up a few times. The V and J genes are TRBV9 and TRBJ2-1; possibly TRBD2 for D (6 bases). Per germline, CDR1 SGDLS and CDR2 YYNGEE. Trimming removed 0 bases from V and 8 bases from J, with 18 bases in between. The CDR3 covers 16 residues. This CDR3 is CASSVGGHPWEDEQFF. CDR3 nucleotide sequence: TGTGCCAGCAGCGTAGGAGGACACCCTTGGGAGGATGAGCAGTTCTTC.

This clonotype was detected ten times or more. The V and J genes are TRBV24-1 and TRBJ2-1; D is unresolved. V lost 2 bases to trimming and J lost 0 bases, with 10 bases between them. CDR3 length: 16 residues. CDR1 is KGHDR, CDR2 SFDVKD, per germline. As DNA, the CDR3 is TGTGCCACCAGTGATTCCCGAGAAAGCTCCTACAATGAGCAGTTCTTC. Its protein is CATSDSRESSYNEQFF.

This clonotype appeared many times. The gene calls are TRBV6-5 and TRBJ1-6, with D possibly matching TRBD1 (6 bases). The CDR3 contains 13 residues. Germline V CDR1 and CDR2: MNHEY, SVGAGI. V gave up 7 bases and J gave up 9 bases, with 13 bases separating them. The CDR3 region is CASTLGGGSPLHF. In nucleotides, the CDR3 is TGTGCCAGCACTCTCGGGGGCGGTTCACCCCTCCACTTT.

This clonotype was seen ten or more times. The V call is TRBV20-1, the J call TRBJ2-2; tentative D call: TRBD1 (6 bases). The V gene lost 4 bases and the J gene lost 0 bases, with 12 bases spanning the gap. CDR1 DFQATT and CDR2 SNEGSKA come from the germline V gene (reference sequence). CDR3 size: 15 residues. The CDR3 DNA reads as TGCAGTGCTATAAGGGGGACATCGAACACCGGGGAGCTGTTTTTT. It encodes CSAIRGTSNTGELFF.

This clonotype appeared many times. V usage is TRBV5-1 and J usage is TRBJ2-7; 9 nucleotides line up with TRBD1. CDR1 SGHRS and CDR2 YFSETQ come from the germline V gene. The CDR3 extends over 15 amino acids. The V segment lost 5 bases and the J segment 6 bases; nucleotides outside the gene matches: 12. The CDR3 here is CASSPYRGLNSEQYF. The CDR3 region has the DNA TGCGCCAGCAGTCCATACAGGGGGCTGAATAGCGAGCAGTACTTC.

This clonotype has a handful of counts. The chain has TRBV5-1 and TRBJ2-7; TRBD1 aligns across 9 bases. V lost 4 bases to trimming and J lost 1 base; unmatched junction nucleotides: 9. This CDR3 contains 16 residues. CDR1 and CDR2 from the germline V gene are SGHRS and YFSETQ. For the CDR3, the DNA is TGCGCCAGCAGCCCCGAAGGGACAGGGTTTTCCTACGAGCAGTACTTC. Encoded protein: CASSPEGTGFSYEQYF.

This clonotype was counted a few times. The rearrangement uses TRBV18 and TRBJ2-7, with 7 bases aligning to TRBD1. The germline CDR1 and CDR2 sequences are KGHSH and LQKENI. This CDR3 comprises 17 residues. Trimming at V came to 4 bases and at J to 6 bases, leaving 18 bases not matched to a gene. As DNA, the CDR3 is TGTGCCAGCTCACTCAGTACAGGGGCGCCGACCCCCTCCGAGCAGTACTTC. This encodes CASSLSTGAPTPSEQYF.

This clonotype came up many times. The V call is TRBV5-4, the J call TRBJ1-6, with D perhaps matching TRBD1 (5 bases). Germline CDR1 and CDR2: SGHNT and YYREEE (reference sequence). With 0 bases removed from V and 7 bases from J, the gap between germline ends came to 14 bases. The CDR3 extends over 16 amino acids. CDR3 amino acids: CASSLAGGTVNSPLHF. The CDR3 coding sequence is TGTGCCAGCAGCTTGGCCGGGGGGACGGTGAATTCACCCCTCCACTTT.

The sample holds many counts of this clonotype. V usage is TRBV4-1 and J usage is TRBJ2-1, with no clear D. Deletions cut 1 base from V and 6 bases from J, with 16 bases between. This CDR3 has 16 residues. Germline loops: CDR1 MGHRA, CDR2 YSYEKL. The CDR3 is CASSQVDILVFNEQFF. CDR3 bases: TGCGCCAGCAGCCAAGTCGACATCCTGGTTTTCAATGAGCAGTTCTTC.

This clonotype occurred many times. The chain joins TRBV5-1 to TRBJ2-2; TRBD1 aligns across 8 bases. CDR3 size: 14 residues. V trimming: 3 bases; J trimming: 6 bases; junction bases outside the gene matches: 4. Looked up from germline, CDR1 is SGHRS and CDR2 is YFSETQ. In DNA, the CDR3 is TGCGCCAGCAGCTGGACAGGGTCCCCCGGGGAGCTGTTTTTT. It translates to CASSWTGSPGELFF.

This clonotype was seen more than once but under ten times. The chain joins TRBV15 to TRBJ2-1; the D is unclear. Trimming took off 1 base at V and 0 bases at J, with 13 bases between the two ends. Germline V lookup: CDR1 LNHNV, CDR2 YYDKDF (reference sequence). This CDR3 has 17 amino acids. The CDR3 reads CATSRGVDTSSYNEQFF. The CDR3 DNA follows: TGTGCCACCAGCAGAGGAGTAGACACCAGCTCCTACAATGAGCAGTTCTTC.

This clonotype was detected only a few times. V is TRBV29-1 and J is TRBJ1-2; D call uncertain. V was shortened by 2 bases and J by 8 bases, with 9 bases between the two germline ends. The germline CDR1 and CDR2 sequences are SQVTM and ANQGSEA. CDR3 length: 11 amino acids. The CDR3 DNA sequence: TGCAGCGTTGAATACCCGTGGGGCTACACCTTC. It encodes CSVEYPWGYTF.

This clonotype has a handful of counts. This chain connects TRBV5-6 to TRBJ2-7; 7 bases align to TRBD2. The CDR3 spans 15 residues. Germline V lookup: CDR1 SGHDT, CDR2 YYEEEE. V was clipped by 0 bases and J by 2 bases; unmatched bases: 5. The CDR3 is CASSLEGTTAYEQYF. Here the CDR3 DNA reads TGTGCCAGCAGCTTGGAGGGGACTACAGCCTACGAGCAGTACTTC. The whole variable domain, filled in from reference TRBV5-6 and TRBJ2-7, reads DAGVTQSPTHLIKTRGQQVTLRCSPKSGHDTVSWYQQALGQGPQFIFQYYEEEERQRGNFPDRFSGHQFPNYSSELNVNALLLGDSALYLCASSLEGTTAYEQYFGPGTRLTVT.

This clonotype was seen a handful of times. The V and J genes are TRBV2 and TRBJ2-1; possible D gene TRBD1, 5 bases. CDR1 and CDR2 from the germline V gene are SNHLY and FYNNEI. The CDR3 runs 14 residues. Trimming removed 6 bases at V and 3 bases at J, with 12 bases between. The CDR3 region has the DNA TGTGCCAGCAGGTCGACAGTGTTCTACAATGAGCAGTTCTTC. This sequence encodes CASRSTVFYNEQFF.

V is TRBV4-1 and J is TRBJ2-1; D gene unclear. CDR1 and CDR2 (germline): MGHRA, YSYEKL. The CDR3 length is 17 residues. V was clipped by 0 bases and J by 1 base, with 13 bases between them. In DNA, the CDR3 is TGCGCCAGCAGCCAAGAATGGATACCCCGGTCCTACAATGAGCAGTTCTTC. It translates to CASSQEWIPRSYNEQFF.

V and J are TRBV10-3 and TRBJ2-7; D possibly matches TRBD1 or TRBD2 (5 bases each). The V end was cut by 6 bases, the J end by 6 bases, with 18 bases between. CDR1 ENHRY and CDR2 SYGVKD come from the germline V gene. The length of the CDR3 is 14 residues. The CDR3 sequence: CAIRPGTDSAEQYF. As DNA, the CDR3 is TGTGCCATCAGGCCCGGGACGGATTCTGCCGAGCAGTACTTC.

The gene calls are TRBV5-8 and TRBJ2-7, with D possibly being TRBD2 (6 bases). The germline gives CDR1 SGHTS, CDR2 YDEGEE. V lost 2 bases and J 3 bases, leaving 12 bases between the germline ends. CDR3 length equals 14 residues. The CDR3 region is CASSLSGVNYEQYF. CDR3 sequence (DNA): TGTGCCAGCAGCTTATCGGGGGTGAACTACGAGCAGTACTTC.

The sample holds a few counts of this clonotype. This chain links TRBV7-9 with TRBJ2-3; a possible D gene is TRBD2 (6 bases). The V and J ends lost 2 bases and 1 base respectively, with 16 bases between them. CDR1 and CDR2 (germline): SEHNR, FQNEAQ (reference sequence). This CDR3 has 17 amino acids. CDR3 sequence (DNA): TGTGCCAGCAGCTTACTGGTTGCGGGGCACGGCACAGATACGCAGTATTTT. It specifies CASSLLVAGHGTDTQYF. The whole variable domain, filled in from reference TRBV7-9 and TRBJ2-3, reads DTGVSQNPRHKITKRGQNVTFRCDPISEHNRLYWYRQTLGQGPEFLTYFQNEAQLEKSRLLSDRFSAERPKGSFSTLEIQRTEQGDSAMYLCASSLLVAGHGTDTQYFGPGTRLTVL.

The V gene is TRBV12-3 or TRBV12-4, the J gene TRBJ1-1; the D gene is possibly TRBD1 (5 bases). V lost 6 bases to trimming and J lost 3 bases, with 14 bases between them. CDR3 length equals 14 residues. The CDR3 DNA reads TGTGCCAGCAGCCCTAACCGACAGTACACTGAAGCTTTCTTT. This encodes CASSPNRQYTEAFF.

There are a few counts of this clonotype. The rearrangement uses TRBV20-1 and TRBJ2-3, with 8 bases aligning to TRBD1. The germline CDR1 and CDR2 sequences are DFQATT and SNEGSKA (reference sequence). Trimming took 2 bases from V and 3 from J; bases not matched to a gene: 16. The CDR3 consists of 18 residues. This CDR3 reads CSARNPLGQGAGTDTQYF. The CDR3 DNA reads TGCAGTGCTAGAAACCCACTGGGGCAGGGGGCGGGGACAGATACGCAGTATTTT.

Many counts were recorded for this clonotype. The gene calls are TRBV2 and TRBJ2-1, with D unclear. V was shortened by 4 bases and J by 0 bases, with 13 bases between the two germline ends. Germline V gene lookup returns CDR1 SNHLY and CDR2 FYNNEI. The CDR3 has 16 residues. CDR3 amino acids: CASSGSGGSSYNEQFF. CDR3 DNA sequence: TGTGCCAGCAGTGGTTCTGGCGGCAGCTCCTACAATGAGCAGTTCTTC.